This entry features one TCR beta chain sequence. Trimming removed 2 bases at V and 6 bases at J, with 12 bases between. Germline CDR1 reads SGHNT; CDR2 reads YYREEE (reference sequence). The CDR3 contains 13 residues. This entry comes from a study of cytomegalovirus exposure and HLA in healthy donors. The PCR had 60 Vbeta and 13 Jbeta primers. Generated by immunoSEQ multiplex PCR, the TCRdb table keeps only in-frame clones and is missing some. There are fewer than 200,000 clones in the sample; 70% to 80% occur only once, and 0.69% lies in the top ten. The chain employs TRBV5-4 and TRBJ2-7; possibly TRBD2 for D (5 bases). The TCR sequence derives from a middle-aged woman in good health and CMV-seronegative. Material: PBMCs. DNA for the CDR3: TGTGCCAGCAGCTTCCGGGGTCAGGTCGAGCAGTACTTC. Its protein is CASSFRGQVEQYF.